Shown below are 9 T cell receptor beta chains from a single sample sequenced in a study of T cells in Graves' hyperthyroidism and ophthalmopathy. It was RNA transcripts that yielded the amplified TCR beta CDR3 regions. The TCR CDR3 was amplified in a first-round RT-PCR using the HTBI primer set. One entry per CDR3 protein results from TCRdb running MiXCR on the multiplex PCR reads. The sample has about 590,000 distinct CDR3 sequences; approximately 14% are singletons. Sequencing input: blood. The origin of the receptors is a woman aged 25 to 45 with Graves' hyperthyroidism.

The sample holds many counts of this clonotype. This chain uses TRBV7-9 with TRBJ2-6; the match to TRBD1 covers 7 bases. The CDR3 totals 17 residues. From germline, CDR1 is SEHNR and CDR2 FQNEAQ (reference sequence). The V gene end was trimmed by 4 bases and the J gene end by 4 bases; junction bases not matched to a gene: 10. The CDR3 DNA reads TGTGCCAGCAGCTCTAGACTCACAGGGGCCGGGGCCAACGTCCTGACTTTC. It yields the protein CASSSRLTGAGANVLTF.

CDR3 loop: CASSLDRGGASGRASNEQFF. CDR3 in DNA: TGTGCCAGCAGCTTAGATAGGGGGGGGGCCAGCGGGAGGGCCTCCAATGAGCAGTTCTTC. The rearrangement uses TRBV11-3 and TRBJ2-1; 10 bases fit TRBD2. This CDR3 spans 20 amino acids. With 0 bases clipped from V and 6 bases from J, the junction kept 17 bases outside the gene matches. CDR1 is SGHNT, CDR2 YENEEA, per germline.

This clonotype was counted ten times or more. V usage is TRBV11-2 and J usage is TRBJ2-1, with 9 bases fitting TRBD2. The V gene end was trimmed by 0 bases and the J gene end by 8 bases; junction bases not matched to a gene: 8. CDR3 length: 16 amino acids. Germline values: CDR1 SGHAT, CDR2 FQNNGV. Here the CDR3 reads CASSLEAAGGLDEQFF. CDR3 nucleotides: TGTGCCAGCAGCTTAGAGGCAGCGGGAGGTTTAGATGAGCAGTTCTTC.

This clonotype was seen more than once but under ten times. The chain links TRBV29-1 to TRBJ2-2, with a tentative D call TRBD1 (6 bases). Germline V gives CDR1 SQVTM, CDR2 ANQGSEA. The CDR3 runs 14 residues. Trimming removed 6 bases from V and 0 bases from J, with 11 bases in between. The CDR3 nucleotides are TGCAGCGTACATGGGACACCGAACACCGGGGAGCTGTTTTTT. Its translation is CSVHGTPNTGELFF.

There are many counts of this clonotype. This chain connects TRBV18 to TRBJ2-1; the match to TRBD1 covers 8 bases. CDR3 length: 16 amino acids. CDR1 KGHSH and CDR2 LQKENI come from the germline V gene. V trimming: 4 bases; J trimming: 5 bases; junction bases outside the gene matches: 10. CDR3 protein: CASSRLRTGIDNEQFF. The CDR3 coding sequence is TGTGCCAGCTCACGGCTGAGGACAGGGATCGACAATGAGCAGTTCTTC. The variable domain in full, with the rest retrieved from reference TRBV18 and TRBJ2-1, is NAGVMQNPRHLVRRRGQEARLRCSPMKGHSHVYWYRQLPEEGLKFMVYLQKENIIDESGMPKERFSAEFPKEGPSILRIQQVVRGDSAAYFCASSRLRTGIDNEQFFGPGTRLTVL.

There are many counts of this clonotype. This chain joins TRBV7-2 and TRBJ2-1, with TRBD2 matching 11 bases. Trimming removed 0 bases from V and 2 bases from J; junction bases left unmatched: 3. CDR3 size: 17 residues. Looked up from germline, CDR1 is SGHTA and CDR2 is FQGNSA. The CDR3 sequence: CASSLAELAGAYNEQFF. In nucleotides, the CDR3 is TGTGCCAGCAGCTTAGCGGAACTAGCGGGAGCCTACAATGAGCAGTTCTTC.

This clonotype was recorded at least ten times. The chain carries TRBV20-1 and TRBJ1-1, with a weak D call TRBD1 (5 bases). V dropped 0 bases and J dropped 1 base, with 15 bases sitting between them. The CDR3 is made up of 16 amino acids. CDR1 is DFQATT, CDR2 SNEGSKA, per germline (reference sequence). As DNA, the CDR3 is TGCAGTGCTAGAGATTCAGCGGGGACTAGGAACACTGAAGCTTTCTTT. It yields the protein CSARDSAGTRNTEAFF.

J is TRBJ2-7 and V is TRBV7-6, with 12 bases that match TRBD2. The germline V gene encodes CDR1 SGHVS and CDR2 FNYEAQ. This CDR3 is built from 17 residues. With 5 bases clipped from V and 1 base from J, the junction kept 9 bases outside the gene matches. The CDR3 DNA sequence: TGTGCCAGCAGCCCAGGGACTAGCGGGTCTGGGTCCTACGAGCAGTACTTC. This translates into CASSPGTSGSGSYEQYF.

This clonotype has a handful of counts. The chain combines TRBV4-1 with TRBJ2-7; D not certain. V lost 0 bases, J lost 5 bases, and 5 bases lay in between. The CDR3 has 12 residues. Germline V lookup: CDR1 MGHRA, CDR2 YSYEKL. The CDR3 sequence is CASSQEADEQYF. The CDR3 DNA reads TGCGCCAGCAGCCAAGAGGCAGACGAGCAGTACTTC.